The source of this TCR beta chain is a study of CD4 T cells in relation to SARS-CoV-2 and coronaviruses. Unexposed donor CD4+ T cells date from about 2011-2019, before the COVID-19 pandemic. Isolation of CD4+ T cells took place after approximately eleven days in culture. TCRdb's copy holds only in-frame clones and misses some; the assay was immunoSEQ multiplex PCR. The sample lists 10,000 or so clones, 84% seen once, with 26% in the top ten. As for this clone: The antigen is undetermined.

This clonotype was sampled from a human donor in good health. The sequenced sample consisted of CD4+ T cells from PBMCs, cultured in vitro.

Here the CDR3 reads CASRHLYRSNTGELFF. DNA of the CDR3: TGCGCCAGCAGACACCTTTACAGGAGCAACACCGGGGAGCTGTTTTTT. This chain connects TRBV4-1 to TRBJ2-2; a possible D gene is TRBD1 (5 bases). From germline, CDR1 is MGHRA and CDR2 YSYEKL. Trimming took off 6 bases at V and 2 bases at J, with 16 bases between the two ends. The CDR3 is 16 residues long.